This TCR beta chain was profiled in a study of T-cell memory formation after mild COVID-19. From the 5' RACE reads, TCRdb called clonotypes with MiXCR, one entry per CDR3 protein. The sample yields roughly 450,000 distinct CDR3 sequences, roughly 20% seen once. This clonotype was seen a few times. J lost 10 bases, V lost 1 base, and 10 bases had no gene match. The germline gives CDR1 LGHDT, CDR2 YNNKEL (reference sequence). The CDR3 has 16 amino acids. The gene calls are TRBV3-1 and TRBJ1-6, with 7 bases matching TRBD1. Material for sequencing was PBMCs or a T cell subset sorted from them (not recorded which). The source is an adult woman who had mild COVID-19 (a few samples of this study predate the infection). Cell type and time point are not known. CDR3 sequence reads: CASSQAGATGKSPLHF. The CDR3 nucleotides are TGTGCCAGCAGCCAAGCAGGGGCGACAGGGAAATCACCCCTCCACTTT.